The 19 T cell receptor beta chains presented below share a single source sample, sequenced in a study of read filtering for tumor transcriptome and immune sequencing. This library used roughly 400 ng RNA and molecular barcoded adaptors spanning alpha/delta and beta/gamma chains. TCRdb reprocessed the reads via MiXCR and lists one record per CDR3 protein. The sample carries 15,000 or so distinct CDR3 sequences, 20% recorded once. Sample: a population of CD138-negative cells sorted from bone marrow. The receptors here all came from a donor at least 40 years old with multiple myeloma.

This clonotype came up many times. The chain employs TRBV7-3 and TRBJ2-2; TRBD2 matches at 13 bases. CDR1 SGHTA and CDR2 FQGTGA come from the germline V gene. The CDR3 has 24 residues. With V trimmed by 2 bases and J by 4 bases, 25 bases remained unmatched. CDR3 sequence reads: CASSLSSYGRTSGSNELGTGELFF. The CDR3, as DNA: TGTGCCAGCAGCTTATCCTCCTACGGCCGGACTAGCGGGAGCAATGAGCTAGGCACCGGGGAGCTGTTTTTT.

Written as DNA, the CDR3 is TGTGCCAGCAGTACGGACAAGGACGCCCAGCCCCAGCATTTT. Translation: CASSTDKDAQPQHF. This sequence joins TRBV2 and TRBJ1-5; possible D gene TRBD1, 5 bases. V was trimmed by 5 bases and J by 7 bases, leaving 15 bases between them. CDR3 size: 14 residues. Per the germline V gene, CDR1 is SNHLY and CDR2 is FYNNEI.

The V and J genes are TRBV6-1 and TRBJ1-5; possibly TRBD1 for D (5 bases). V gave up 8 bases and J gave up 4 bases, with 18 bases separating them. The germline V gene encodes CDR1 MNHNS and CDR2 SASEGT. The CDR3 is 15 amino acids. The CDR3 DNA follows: TGTGCCAGCTCCTTTGACAGTCTTGGTAATCAGCCCCAGCATTTT. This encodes CASSFDSLGNQPQHF.

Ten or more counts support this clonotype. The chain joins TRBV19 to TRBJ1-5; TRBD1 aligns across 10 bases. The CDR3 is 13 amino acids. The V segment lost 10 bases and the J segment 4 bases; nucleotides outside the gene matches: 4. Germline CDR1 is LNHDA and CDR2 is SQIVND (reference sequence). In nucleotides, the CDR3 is TGTGCCACAGGGACAGGGGCTAATCAGCCCCAGCATTTT. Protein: CATGTGANQPQHF.

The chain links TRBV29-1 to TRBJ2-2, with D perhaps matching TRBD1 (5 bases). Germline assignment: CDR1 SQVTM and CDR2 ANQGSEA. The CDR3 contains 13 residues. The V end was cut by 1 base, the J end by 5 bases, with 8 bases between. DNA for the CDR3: TGCAGCGTTGAAGGGGGCTATACCGGGGAGCTGTTTTTT. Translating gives CSVEGGYTGELFF.

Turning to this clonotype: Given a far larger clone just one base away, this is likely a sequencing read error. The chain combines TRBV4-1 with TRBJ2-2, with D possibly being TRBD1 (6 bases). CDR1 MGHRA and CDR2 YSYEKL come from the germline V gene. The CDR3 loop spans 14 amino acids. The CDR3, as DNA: TGCGCCAGCAGCCAAACAGGGCGAGACGGGGAGCCGTTTTTT. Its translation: CASSQTGRDGEPFF.

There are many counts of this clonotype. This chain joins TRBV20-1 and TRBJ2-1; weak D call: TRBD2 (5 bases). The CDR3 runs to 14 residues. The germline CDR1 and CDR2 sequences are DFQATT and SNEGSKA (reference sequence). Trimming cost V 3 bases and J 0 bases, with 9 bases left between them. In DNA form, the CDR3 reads TGCAGTGCTAGCCAGCGGAGCTCCTACAATGAGCAGTTCTTC. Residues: CSASQRSSYNEQFF.

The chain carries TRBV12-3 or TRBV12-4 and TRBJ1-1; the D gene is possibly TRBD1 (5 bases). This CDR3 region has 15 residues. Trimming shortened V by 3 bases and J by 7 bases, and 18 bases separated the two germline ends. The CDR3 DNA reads TGTGCCAGCAGTTTTAACAGAGGGACGGCGCGTGAAGCTTTCTTT. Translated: CASSFNRGTAREAFF.

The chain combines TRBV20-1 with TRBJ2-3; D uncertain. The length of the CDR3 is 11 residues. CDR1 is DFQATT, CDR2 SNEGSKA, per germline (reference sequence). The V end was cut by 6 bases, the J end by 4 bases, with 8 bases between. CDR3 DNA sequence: TGCAGTGCCCCCGGCCCAGATACGCAGTATTTT. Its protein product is CSAPGPDTQYF.

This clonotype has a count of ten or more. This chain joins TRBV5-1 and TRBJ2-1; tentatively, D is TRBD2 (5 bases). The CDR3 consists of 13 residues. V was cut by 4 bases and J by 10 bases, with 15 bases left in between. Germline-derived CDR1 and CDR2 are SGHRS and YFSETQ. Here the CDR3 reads CASSPQVSGEQFF. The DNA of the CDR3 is TGCGCCAGCAGCCCCCAGGTTTCGGGGGAGCAGTTCTTC.

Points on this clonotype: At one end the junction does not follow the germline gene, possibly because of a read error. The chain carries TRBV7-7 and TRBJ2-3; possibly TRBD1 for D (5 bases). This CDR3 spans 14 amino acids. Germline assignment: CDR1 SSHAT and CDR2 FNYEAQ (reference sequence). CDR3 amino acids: CASWWIRGTDTQYF. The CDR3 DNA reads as TGTGCTAGCTGGTGGATAAGGGGCACGGATACGCAGTATTTT. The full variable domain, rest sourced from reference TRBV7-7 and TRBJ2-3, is GAGVSQSPRYKVTKRGQDVTLRCDPISSHATLYWYQQALGQGPEFLTYFNYEAQPDKSGLPSDRFSAERPEGSISTLTIQRTEQRDSAMYRCASWWIRGTDTQYFGPGTRLTVL.

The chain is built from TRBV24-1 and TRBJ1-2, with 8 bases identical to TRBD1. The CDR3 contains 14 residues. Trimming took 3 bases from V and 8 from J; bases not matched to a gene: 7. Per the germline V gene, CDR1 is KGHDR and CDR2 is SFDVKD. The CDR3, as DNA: TGTGCCACCAGTGATAGTGGACAGGGTAGAGGCTACACCTTC. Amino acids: CATSDSGQGRGYTF.

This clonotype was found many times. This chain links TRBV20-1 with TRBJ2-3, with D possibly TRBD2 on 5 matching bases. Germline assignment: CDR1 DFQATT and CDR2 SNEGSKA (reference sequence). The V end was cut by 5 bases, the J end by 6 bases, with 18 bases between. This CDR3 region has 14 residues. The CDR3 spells CSAGDPLGADTQYF. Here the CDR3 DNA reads TGCAGTGCTGGCGACCCACTAGGTGCGGATACGCAGTATTTT.

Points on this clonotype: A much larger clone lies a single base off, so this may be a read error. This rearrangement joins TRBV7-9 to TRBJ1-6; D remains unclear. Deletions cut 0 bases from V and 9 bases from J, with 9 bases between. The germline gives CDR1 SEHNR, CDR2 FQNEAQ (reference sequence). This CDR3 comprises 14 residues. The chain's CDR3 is CASSLARDSSPLHF. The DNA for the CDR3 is TGTGCCAGCAGCTTAGCAAGGGATTCTTCACCCCTCCACTTT.

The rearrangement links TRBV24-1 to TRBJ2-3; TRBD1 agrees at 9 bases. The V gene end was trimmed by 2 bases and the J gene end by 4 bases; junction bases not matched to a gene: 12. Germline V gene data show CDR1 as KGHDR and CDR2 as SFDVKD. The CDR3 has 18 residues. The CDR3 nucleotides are TGTGCCACCAGTGATTCGGCCTTGGGGACAGGGACATCAGATACGCAGTATTTT. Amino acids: CATSDSALGTGTSDTQYF.

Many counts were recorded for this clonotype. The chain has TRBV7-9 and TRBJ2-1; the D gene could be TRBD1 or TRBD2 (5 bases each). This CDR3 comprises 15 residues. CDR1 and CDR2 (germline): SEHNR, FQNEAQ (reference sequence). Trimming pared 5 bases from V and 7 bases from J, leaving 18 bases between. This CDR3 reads CASSPPKGSRNEQFF. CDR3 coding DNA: TGTGCCAGCAGCCCCCCCAAGGGGAGCCGGAATGAGCAGTTCTTC.

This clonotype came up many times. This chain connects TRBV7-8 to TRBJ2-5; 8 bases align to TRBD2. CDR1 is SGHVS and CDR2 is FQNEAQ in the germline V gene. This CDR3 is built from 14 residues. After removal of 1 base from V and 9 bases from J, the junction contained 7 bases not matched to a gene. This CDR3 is CASSLGTSPGAQYF. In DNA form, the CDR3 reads TGTGCCAGCAGCTTAGGGACTAGCCCAGGGGCCCAGTACTTC.

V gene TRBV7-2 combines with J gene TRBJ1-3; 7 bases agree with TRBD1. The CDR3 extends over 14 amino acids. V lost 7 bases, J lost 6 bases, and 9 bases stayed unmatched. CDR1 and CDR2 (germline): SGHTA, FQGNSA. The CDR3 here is CASNPRQGPNTIYF. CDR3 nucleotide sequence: TGTGCCAGCAACCCTCGACAGGGACCAAACACCATATATTTT.

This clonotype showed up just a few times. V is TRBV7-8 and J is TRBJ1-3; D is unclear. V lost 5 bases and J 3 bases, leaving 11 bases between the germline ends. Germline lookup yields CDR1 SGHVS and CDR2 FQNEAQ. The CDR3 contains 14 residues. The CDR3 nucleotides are TGTGCCAGCAGCCCAAACAGAATTGGAAACACCATATATTTT. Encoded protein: CASSPNRIGNTIYF.